These T cell receptor beta chains were read from a single sample in a study of OX40 agonist ivuxolimab in advanced cancers. Some clones are missing from TCRdb's copy, which holds only in-frame ones; the method was immunoSEQ multiplex PCR. There are about 73,000 clones in the sample; 80% to 95% occur only once, and approximately 0.58% lies in the top ten. Specimen: CD4+ or CD8+ T cells sorted from blood, collected in a trial of the OX40 agonist ivuxolimab. The receptors shown here come from an adult with an advanced solid tumor such as melanoma, head and neck, liver or kidney cancer. Both conserved end residues are part of each CDR3. Fields, in order: CDR3 protein, CDR3 DNA, D gene, V gene, J gene, clone size. A D gene is named only where the DNA matches it firmly. Rows give clone size only sometimes, using once, few, many, or a class for an expanded clone.

CDR3aa: CASRALAGGPVETQYF; CDR3nt: TGCGCCAGCAGGGCGCTAGCGGGAGGGCCAGTGGAGACCCAGTACTTC; d_gene: TRBD2; v_gene: TRBV5-1; j_gene: TRBJ2-5; abundance: NA
CDR3aa: CASRNPGTIRDDEQFF; CDR3nt: TGTGCCAGTAGGAACCCCGGGACAATCAGGGACGATGAGCAGTTCTTC; d_gene: NA; v_gene: TRBV28; j_gene: TRBJ2-1; abundance: NA
CDR3aa: CSARVYYEQYF; CDR3nt: TGCAGTGCTAGAGTTTACTACGAGCAGTACTTC; d_gene: NA; v_gene: TRBV20-1; j_gene: TRBJ2-7; abundance: once
CDR3aa: CSVEVPTTGNTIYF; CDR3nt: TGCAGCGTTGAAGTGCCGACGACTGGAAACACCATATATTTT; d_gene: NA; v_gene: TRBV29-1; j_gene: TRBJ1-3; abundance: once
CDR3aa: CASSFIQGATGELFF; CDR3nt: TGTGCCAGCAGCTTTATACAGGGGGCGACCGGGGAGCTGTTTTTT; d_gene: TRBD1; v_gene: TRBV7-6; j_gene: TRBJ2-2; abundance: NA
CDR3aa: CASSSRTGHSYEQYF; CDR3nt: TGTGCCAGCAGTTCTCGGACAGGACACTCCTACGAGCAGTACTTC; d_gene: TRBD1; v_gene: TRBV14; j_gene: TRBJ2-7; abundance: NA
CDR3aa: CASSEATGLSYEQYF; CDR3nt: TGTGCCAGCAGTGAAGCTACAGGGTTGTCCTACGAGCAGTACTTC; d_gene: NA; v_gene: TRBV6-1; j_gene: TRBJ2-7; abundance: NA
CDR3aa: CASSLGQGEYEQYF; CDR3nt: TGCGCCAGCAGCTTAGGACAGGGCGAGTACGAGCAGTACTTC; d_gene: TRBD1; v_gene: TRBV5-1; j_gene: TRBJ2-7; abundance: NA
CDR3aa: CASSPLAGGNNEQYF; CDR3nt: TGTGCCAGCAGCCCACTAGCGGGAGGAAACAACGAGCAGTACTTC; d_gene: TRBD2; v_gene: TRBV14; j_gene: TRBJ2-7; abundance: once
CDR3aa: CASSDYSTDTQYF; CDR3nt: TGTGCCAGCAGTGACTATAGCACAGATACGCAGTATTTT; d_gene: NA; v_gene: TRBV6-1; j_gene: TRBJ2-3; abundance: NA
CDR3aa: CASSEIGEGVTYGYTF; CDR3nt: TGTGCCAGCAGTGAGATAGGGGAAGGGGTTACCTATGGCTACACCTTC; d_gene: NA; v_gene: TRBV6-1; j_gene: TRBJ1-2; abundance: NA
CDR3aa: CASSPQNSYNEQFF; CDR3nt: TGTGCCAGCTCACCACAAAACAGCTACAATGAGCAGTTCTTC; d_gene: NA; v_gene: TRBV18; j_gene: TRBJ2-1; abundance: NA
CDR3aa: CASSSPGEPQHF; CDR3nt: TGTGCCAGCAGCTCCCCGGGGGAGCCCCAGCATTTT; d_gene: NA; v_gene: TRBV21-1; j_gene: TRBJ1-5; abundance: NA
CDR3aa: CASSKRGGSYNEQFF; CDR3nt: TGTGCCAGTAGCAAGAGGGGGGGCTCCTACAATGAGCAGTTCTTC; d_gene: NA; v_gene: TRBV19; j_gene: TRBJ2-1; abundance: NA
CDR3aa: CASSQRRLPTSNTGELFF; CDR3nt: TGCGCCAGCAGCCAACGGCGATTGCCCACTTCGAACACCGGGGAGCTGTTTTTT; d_gene: NA; v_gene: TRBV4-1; j_gene: TRBJ2-2; abundance: NA
CDR3aa: CASSSREGAREAFF; CDR3nt: TGCGCCAGCAGCTCCCGGGAGGGGGCGCGTGAAGCTTTCTTT; d_gene: TRBD1; v_gene: TRBV4-3; j_gene: TRBJ1-1; abundance: NA
CDR3aa: CASSSVSQGLAYEQYF; CDR3nt: TGTGCCAGCAGTTCCGTCTCCCAGGGCCTTGCCTACGAGCAGTACTTC; d_gene: NA; v_gene: TRBV28; j_gene: TRBJ2-7; abundance: NA
CDR3aa: CASSEALGNTIYF; CDR3nt: TGTGCCAGCAGTGAAGCGCTGGGAAACACCATATATTTT; d_gene: NA; v_gene: TRBV6-1; j_gene: TRBJ1-3; abundance: NA
CDR3aa: CASSLVGFGGSAGETQYF; CDR3nt: TGTGCCAGCAGCTTAGTAGGTTTTGGCGGGAGCGCCGGAGAGACCCAGTACTTC; d_gene: TRBD2; v_gene: TRBV7-2; j_gene: TRBJ2-5; abundance: NA
CDR3aa: CASSIIFRKYQETQYF; CDR3nt: TGTGCCAGTAGTATAATTTTCAGGAAGTACCAAGAGACCCAGTACTTC; d_gene: NA; v_gene: TRBV19; j_gene: TRBJ2-5; abundance: once
CDR3aa: CASRAGEQYF; CDR3nt: TGTGCCTCCAGGGCCGGGGAGCAGTACTTC; d_gene: NA; v_gene: TRBV2; j_gene: TRBJ2-7; abundance: medium-sized
CDR3aa: CASTRNGQIGGYTF; CDR3nt: TGTGCCAGCACACGAAACGGACAGATTGGAGGCTACACCTTC; d_gene: NA; v_gene: TRBV2; j_gene: TRBJ1-2; abundance: NA
CDR3aa: CASSSNTYEQYF; CDR3nt: TGTGCCAGCAGTTCAAACACCTACGAGCAGTACTTC; d_gene: NA; v_gene: TRBV6-5; j_gene: TRBJ2-7; abundance: NA
CDR3aa: CASSLTGKEQFF; CDR3nt: TGTGCCAGCAGCTTAACGGGTAAGGAGCAGTTCTTC; d_gene: NA; v_gene: TRBV7-3; j_gene: TRBJ2-1; abundance: NA
CDR3aa: CASSGQGYYEQYF; CDR3nt: TGCGCCAGCAGCGGGCAGGGATACTACGAGCAGTACTTC; d_gene: NA; v_gene: TRBV5-1; j_gene: TRBJ2-7; abundance: NA
CDR3aa: CASSQGATQRGADTQYF; CDR3nt: TGCGCCAGCAGTCAAGGGGCGACACAAAGGGGGGCAGATACGCAGTATTTT; d_gene: NA; v_gene: TRBV23-1; j_gene: TRBJ2-3; abundance: NA
CDR3aa: CASRLREPQHF; CDR3nt: TGTGCCAGCAGGCTTAGGGAGCCCCAGCATTTT; d_gene: NA; v_gene: TRBV6-1; j_gene: TRBJ1-5; abundance: NA
CDR3aa: CASSWGQGAAGELFF; CDR3nt: TGTGCCAGCAGCTGGGGACAGGGGGCTGCCGGGGAGCTGTTTTTT; d_gene: TRBD1; v_gene: TRBV7-3; j_gene: TRBJ2-2; abundance: NA
CDR3aa: CARDRTSEYNEQFF; CDR3nt: TGTGCTAGGGACCGGACTAGCGAATACAATGAGCAGTTCTTC; d_gene: TRBD2; v_gene: TRBV12-5; j_gene: TRBJ2-1; abundance: NA
CDR3aa: CASRSTGDNEQFF; CDR3nt: TGTGCCAGCAGATCAACAGGGGACAATGAGCAGTTCTTC; d_gene: TRBD1; v_gene: TRBV28; j_gene: TRBJ2-1; abundance: NA
CDR3aa: CAISDRGTSVSNEQFF; CDR3nt: TGTGCCATCAGTGACCGGGGGACTAGCGTTTCCAATGAGCAGTTCTTC; d_gene: TRBD2; v_gene: TRBV10-3; j_gene: TRBJ2-1; abundance: NA
CDR3aa: CASSNRDRVRQPQHF; CDR3nt: TGTGCCAGCAGTAACCGGGACAGGGTTAGGCAGCCCCAGCATTTT; d_gene: TRBD1; v_gene: TRBV6-4; j_gene: TRBJ1-5; abundance: once
CDR3aa: CASSLAREETQYF; CDR3nt: TGTGCCAGCAGCCTTGCGAGGGAAGAGACCCAGTACTTC; d_gene: NA; v_gene: TRBV7-3; j_gene: TRBJ2-5; abundance: NA
CDR3aa: CAITDGDSGRAGELFF; CDR3nt: TGTGCCATCACCGATGGGGATAGCGGGAGGGCCGGGGAGCTGTTTTTT; d_gene: TRBD2; v_gene: TRBV10-3; j_gene: TRBJ2-2; abundance: NA
CDR3aa: CASSQESGQGIQFF; CDR3nt: TGCGCCAGCAGCCAAGAATCAGGGCAGGGGATACAGTTCTTC; d_gene: NA; v_gene: TRBV4-3; j_gene: TRBJ2-1; abundance: medium-sized
CDR3aa: CASSYGRGNEQFF; CDR3nt: TGTGCCAGCAGCTATGGGAGAGGCAATGAGCAGTTCTTC; d_gene: NA; v_gene: TRBV7-2; j_gene: TRBJ2-1; abundance: NA
CDR3aa: CASSIRDRGLVEQFF; CDR3nt: TGTGCCAGCAGTATACGGGACAGGGGGCTAGTTGAGCAGTTCTTC; d_gene: TRBD1; v_gene: TRBV28; j_gene: TRBJ2-1; abundance: NA
CDR3aa: CASRIEAGSQPQHF; CDR3nt: TGTGCCAGCAGGATCGAAGCGGGTTCGCAGCCCCAGCATTTT; d_gene: NA; v_gene: TRBV6-5; j_gene: TRBJ1-5; abundance: once
CDR3aa: CASSPSGTSGELFF; CDR3nt: TGTGCCAGCAGCCCCTCCGGGACCTCCGGGGAGCTGTTTTTT; d_gene: NA; v_gene: TRBV7-9; j_gene: TRBJ2-2; abundance: NA
CDR3aa: CASSHDLTGPDTQYF; CDR3nt: TGTGCCAGCAGCCACGACTTAACTGGGCCAGATACGCAGTATTTT; d_gene: NA; v_gene: TRBV11-2; j_gene: TRBJ2-3; abundance: NA